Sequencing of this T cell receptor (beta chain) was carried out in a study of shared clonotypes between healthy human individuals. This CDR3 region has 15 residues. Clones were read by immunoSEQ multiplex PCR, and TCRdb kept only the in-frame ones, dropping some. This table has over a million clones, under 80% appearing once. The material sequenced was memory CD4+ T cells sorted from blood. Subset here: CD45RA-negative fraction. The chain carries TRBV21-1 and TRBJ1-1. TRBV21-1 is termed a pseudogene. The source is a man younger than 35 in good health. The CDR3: CASSNLRGGNTEAFF. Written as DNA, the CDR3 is TGTGCCAGCAGCAATCTGAGGGGGGGAAACACTGAAGCTTTCTTT.